One sample yielded the 16 T cell receptor beta chains listed below, sequenced in a study of blood T cell repertoires in COVID-19. The data were produced by immunoSEQ multiplex PCR, yet TCRdb's version contains in-frame clones alone and is incomplete. The sample lists 150,000 to 200,000 clones, 82% seen once, with around 7.8% in the top ten. The sequencing input was peripheral blood. The receptors derive from a woman between 55 and 75 years old with COVID-19, enrolled during active disease.

This clone came up once. The chain carries TRBV7-9 and TRBJ1-6, with D possibly matching TRBD1 (6 bases). This CDR3 spans 13 amino acids. The germline V gene has CDR1 SEHNR and CDR2 FQNEAQ (reference sequence). V shed 11 bases and J shed 7 bases, with 15 bases lying between them. The CDR3 spells CAGPGQGNSPLHF. In DNA, the CDR3 is TGTGCCGGGCCGGGACAAGGGAATTCACCCCTCCACTTT.

This clone came up once. This sequence joins TRBV6-1 and TRBJ1-2; weak D call: TRBD1 (5 bases). Trimming left V 1 base short and J 4 bases short, with 13 bases between. The germline V gene has CDR1 MNHNS and CDR2 SASEGT. The CDR3 is made up of 15 amino acids. In nucleotides, the CDR3 is TGTGCCAGCAGTGAAGGGGGAGGGGTTGGCTATGGCTACACCTTC. Its protein product is CASSEGGGVGYGYTF.

The V and J genes are TRBV6-6 and TRBJ1-1; TRBD1 matches at 10 bases. Per the germline V gene, CDR1 is MNHNY and CDR2 is SVGAGI (reference sequence). J was trimmed by 7 bases and V by 6 bases; bases with no gene match: 11. The CDR3 spans 15 residues. The CDR3 DNA reads TGTGCCAGCAGACCCAGGGAGACAGGGGGCGGTGAAGCTTTCTTT. It translates to CASRPRETGGGEAFF.

The chain recombines TRBV5-1 with TRBJ2-2; D unclear. Germline-derived CDR1 and CDR2 are SGHRS and YFSETQ. Between the trimmed V and J ends, which lost 1 base and 0 bases, there was a span of 7 bases. This CDR3 has 15 residues. CDR3 in amino acids: CASSLQEANTGELFF. CDR3 DNA sequence: TGCGCCAGCAGCTTGCAGGAAGCGAACACCGGGGAGCTGTTTTTT.

The V and J genes are TRBV19 and TRBJ2-7, with TRBD1 matching over 9 bases. Germline-derived CDR1 and CDR2 are LNHDA and SQIVND (reference sequence). The CDR3 runs to 15 residues. V lost 8 bases and J lost 3; bases outside the gene matches: 11. The CDR3: CASEQTGTGRYEQYF. The CDR3 DNA sequence: TGTGCCAGTGAACAAACCGGGACAGGGCGCTACGAGCAGTACTTC.

J is TRBJ2-3 and V is TRBV7-5; the table's D gene call, TRBD2, was not cross checked with the DNA. TRBV7-5 is an annotated pseudogene. The CDR3 extends over 16 amino acids. CDR3 sequence reads: CARSLPRTRGGGTQYF. CDR3 nucleotide sequence: TGTGCCAGAAGCTTACCGAGGACTAGAGGCGGCGGTACGCAGTATTTT.

The chain is built from TRBV19 and TRBJ1-5, with no clear D. The CDR3 sequence is 15 residues long. Germline CDR1 reads LNHDA; CDR2 reads SQIVND (reference sequence). V was shortened by 5 bases and J by 0 bases, with 11 bases between the two germline ends. CDR3 amino acids: CASSPPRNSNQPQHF. CDR3 sequence (DNA): TGTGCCAGTAGTCCCCCCAGAAATAGCAATCAGCCCCAGCATTTT.

The chain links TRBV2 to TRBJ1-5; the D is unclear. Trimming shortened V by 8 bases and J by 3 bases, and 14 bases separated the two germline ends. CDR1 and CDR2 (germline): SNHLY, FYNNEI. The CDR3 has 14 residues. In nucleotides, the CDR3 is TGTGCCAGCTCGGGAGGACGGAACAATCAGCCCCAGCATTTT. Amino acid sequence: CASSGGRNNQPQHF. Based on the CDR3 plus reference TRBV2 and TRBJ1-5, the full variable domain is EPEVTQTPSHQVTQMGQEVILRCVPISNHLYFYWYRQILGQKVEFLVSFYNNEISEKSEIFDDQFSVERPDGSNFTLKIRSTKLEDSAMYFCASSGGRNNQPQHFGDGTRLSIL.

The chain uses TRBV6-5 and TRBJ1-5; TRBD1 might be the D (5 bases). CDR1 is MNHEY, CDR2 SVGAGI, per germline. The germline V and J ends were trimmed by 0 bases and 7 bases, with 7 bases remaining between them. The CDR3 consists of 13 residues. DNA of the CDR3: TGTGCCAGCAGTTACTCCAGACAGCAGCCCCAGCATTTT. This encodes CASSYSRQQPQHF.

The CDR3 sequence: CASSVGYNQPQHF. The CDR3 DNA follows: TGCGCCAGCAGCGTGGGCTACAATCAGCCCCAGCATTTT. V gene TRBV5-1 combines with J gene TRBJ1-5; no definite D call. The CDR3 covers 13 residues. V was pared by 4 bases and J by 3 bases, with 8 bases between. The germline gives CDR1 SGHRS, CDR2 YFSETQ.

The chain recombines TRBV2 with TRBJ1-2; 7 bases are shared with TRBD1. The length of the CDR3 is 12 residues. The junction had 3 bases not matched to a gene; V was cut back by 5 bases and J by 6 bases. Germline loops: CDR1 SNHLY, CDR2 FYNNEI. The CDR3 DNA reads TGTGCCAGCAGTCTAACAGGGGATGGCTACACCTTC. Protein product: CASSLTGDGYTF.

The genes are TRBV7-3 and TRBJ2-2; the D gene is possibly TRBD2 (5 bases). The CDR3 extends over 14 amino acids. Germline V gene data show CDR1 as SGHTA and CDR2 as FQGTGA. V lost 3 bases, J lost 6 bases, and 11 bases lay in between. CDR3 amino acids: CASSLGSLAGELFF. The CDR3 coding sequence is TGTGCCAGCAGCTTGGGGAGCTTAGCCGGGGAGCTGTTTTTT.

This clone appeared a single time. The rearrangement joins TRBV6-5 to TRBJ1-1; a possible D gene is TRBD1 (6 bases). Germline V gene sequence: CDR1 MNHEY, CDR2 SVGAGI. The V end was cut by 6 bases, the J end by 0 bases, with 14 bases between. CDR3 length: 15 residues. CDR3 sequence: CASRVGGGMNTEAFF. The CDR3, as DNA: TGTGCCAGCAGGGTAGGGGGGGGGATGAACACTGAAGCTTTCTTT.

In its sample, this clone was seen once. The V and J genes are TRBV28 and TRBJ1-1, with a weak D call TRBD1 (5 bases). The CDR3 has 13 residues. Germline CDR1 MDHEN, CDR2 SYDVKM. Trimming removed 5 bases from V and 5 bases from J, with 12 bases in between. DNA of the CDR3: TGTGCCAGCAGTACGCCTGCAGGGACTGAAGCTTTCTTT. Its protein is CASSTPAGTEAFF.

V is TRBV28 and J is TRBJ1-6; no clear D. Germline CDR1 reads MDHEN; CDR2 reads SYDVKM. Trimming removed 6 bases from V and 7 bases from J, with 13 bases in between. The CDR3 has 14 residues. CDR3 nucleotides: TGTGCCAGCAGGCAATGGGCACCGAATTCACCCCTCCACTTT. It specifies CASRQWAPNSPLHF.

The chain has TRBV15 and TRBJ1-1; no clear D. The germline V gene encodes CDR1 LNHNV and CDR2 YYDKDF (reference sequence). The CDR3 totals 13 residues. The V end was cut by 7 bases, the J end by 3 bases, with 12 bases between. The CDR3 DNA sequence: TGTGCCACCACGCGGGCTGGGGACACTGAAGCTTTCTTT. Encoded protein: CATTRAGDTEAFF.